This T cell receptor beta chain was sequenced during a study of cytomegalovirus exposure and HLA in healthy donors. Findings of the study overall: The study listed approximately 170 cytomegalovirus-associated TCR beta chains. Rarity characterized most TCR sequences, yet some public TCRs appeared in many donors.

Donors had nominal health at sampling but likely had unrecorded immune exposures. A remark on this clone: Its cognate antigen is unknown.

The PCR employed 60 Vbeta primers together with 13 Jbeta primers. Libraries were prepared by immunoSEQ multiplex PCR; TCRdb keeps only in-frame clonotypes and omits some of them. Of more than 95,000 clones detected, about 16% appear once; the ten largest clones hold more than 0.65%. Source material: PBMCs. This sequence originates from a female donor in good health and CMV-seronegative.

CDR3 sequence reads: CASRLAQSGRASEQFF. The DNA of the CDR3 is TGTGCAAGTCGCTTAGCGCAAAGCGGGAGGGCCTCTGAGCAGTTCTTC. This chain connects TRBV12-2 to TRBJ2-1; TRBD2 is the table's D call, not checked against the DNA. TRBV12-2 is a recognized pseudogene. The CDR3 has 16 amino acids.